The entry below gives a single TCR beta chain sequence along with its context. Assay: immunoSEQ multiplex PCR; the TCRdb copy retains only in-frame clones and omits some. The table records about 250,000 clones, approximately 85% of them present only once. Recruits, aged about 18 to 95 years, lived in around 24 US areas. Clinical histories supplied by participants themselves formed the basis of cohort assignment. The record originates from a study of blood T cell repertoires in COVID-19. Study summary: PBMCs, B-cell-depleted T cells, or T cells provided the cDNA or gDNA that made up the material.

The CDR3 spans 15 residues. The germline gives CDR1 MNHEY, CDR2 SVGEGT. The V and J ends lost 5 bases and 8 bases respectively, with 21 bases between them. Sequenced sample: PBMCs or T cells enriched from blood (not recorded which). The J gene is TRBJ1-2, the V gene TRBV6-2 or TRBV6-3, with D perhaps TRBD1 (5 bases). This TCR was recovered from a woman in her 50s with acute COVID-19. As DNA, the CDR3 is TGTGCCAGCAGTAACGACAGTAAAGGCCCTGGGGGCTACACCTTC. Translation gives CASSNDSKGPGGYTF.